One sample yielded the 23 T cell receptor beta chains listed below, sequenced in a study of T cells after yellow fever vaccination. TCRdb called the 5' RACE reads again in MiXCR, with one record for every CDR3 protein. The data hold a few hundred thousand distinct CDR3 sequences, with over 15% observed a single time. The material sequenced was PBMCs, taken before the yellow fever booster vaccination. The source is a man in his late teens or twenties who received the YFV17D yellow fever vaccine.

This clonotype turned up a few times. The chain has TRBV7-9 and TRBJ1-6, with 8 bases identical to TRBD1. CDR1 SEHNR and CDR2 FQNEAQ come from the germline V gene (reference sequence). Trimming cost V 3 bases and J 7 bases; bases outside gene matches: 8. The CDR3 is 16 amino acids. CDR3 in amino acids: CASSFGPGQENSPLHF. The CDR3 nucleotides are TGTGCCAGCAGCTTCGGTCCGGGACAGGAAAATTCACCCCTCCACTTT.

The genes are TRBV12-3 or TRBV12-4 and TRBJ2-2, with 13 bases fitting TRBD2. The CDR3 loop spans 16 amino acids. The ends lost 5 bases at V and 7 bases at J; junction bases unmatched: 7. The CDR3 loop is CASSPTSGGAVGELFF. CDR3 sequence (DNA): TGTGCCAGCAGTCCCACTAGCGGGGGGGCGGTCGGGGAGCTGTTTTTT.

This clonotype was recorded a few times. J is TRBJ2-2 and V is TRBV6-5; D possibly uses TRBD1 or TRBD2 (5 bases each). The CDR3 sequence is 14 residues long. Germline loops: CDR1 MNHEY, CDR2 SVGAGI. Trimming cost V 5 bases and J 2 bases, with 9 bases left between them. The CDR3, as DNA: TGTGCCAGCAGTCGGGACCTCAACACCGGGGAGCTGTTTTTT. It codes for CASSRDLNTGELFF.

This clonotype was found a few times. The chain links TRBV5-6 to TRBJ1-5; D is unresolved. The CDR3 is made up of 15 amino acids. The germline V gene encodes CDR1 SGHDT and CDR2 YYEEEE. V shed 0 bases and J shed 5 bases, with 12 bases lying between them. The CDR3 bases are TGTGCCAGCAGCTTGGCCGGCAGTACCTATCAGCCCCAGCATTTT. It yields the protein CASSLAGSTYQPQHF.

This clonotype was seen a handful of times. The genes are TRBV7-9 and TRBJ2-1; D uncertain. Between the trimmed V and J ends, which lost 5 bases and 0 bases, there was a span of 17 bases. Germline CDR1 SEHNR, CDR2 FQNEAQ (reference sequence). This CDR3 has 17 residues. In DNA form, the CDR3 reads TGTGCCAGCAGCCTTCGGCCCCAGATAAGCTCCTACAATGAGCAGTTCTTC. This translates into CASSLRPQISSYNEQFF.

Of note for this clonotype: At one of its ends the junction is not consistent with the germline gene, which may arise from a read error. CDR3 protein: CASSHERQSLILPGSF. DNA of the CDR3: TGTGCCAGCAGCCACGAACGGCAATCTCTAATACTCCCGGGGAGCTTT. The chain combines TRBV4-2 with TRBJ1-1, with D uncertain. The germline CDR1 and CDR2 sequences are LGHNA and YNFKEQ. This CDR3 is built from 16 residues.

In this sample, this clonotype turned up a few times. This chain uses TRBV4-1 with TRBJ2-5; D may correspond to TRBD1 or TRBD2 (5 bases each). Germline lookup yields CDR1 MGHRA and CDR2 YSYEKL. Trimming shortened V by 3 bases and J by 4 bases, and 15 bases separated the two germline ends. The CDR3 is 15 amino acids. The CDR3 loop is CASSQLPGRRETQYF. CDR3 DNA: TGCGCCAGCAGCCAGCTTCCGGGACGTAGAGAGACCCAGTACTTC.

The table lists this clonotype with a few counts. Compared with germline, one end of the junction differs, possibly owing to a read error. The chain is built from TRBV24-1 and TRBJ1-1, with D hard to call. CDR1 is KGHDR and CDR2 is SFDVKD in the germline V gene. The CDR3 is 13 residues long. Here the CDR3 DNA reads TGTGCCACCAGTGTCGACGGGAACGCTGAAGCTTTCTTT. This codes for CATSVDGNAEAFF.

This clonotype was seen many times. V and J are TRBV5-1 and TRBJ2-3; no clear D. The CDR3 runs 13 residues. Germline CDR1 and CDR2: SGHRS and YFSETQ. Trimming stripped 4 bases from V and 4 bases from J, with 10 bases between. In DNA, the CDR3 is TGCGCCAGCAGCCGAGAAGGATCAGATACGCAGTATTTT. This codes for CASSREGSDTQYF.

The chain has TRBV5-1 and TRBJ1-6; D not resolved. Germline CDR1 and CDR2: SGHRS and YFSETQ. This CDR3 region has 15 residues. V lost 4 bases to trimming and J lost 7 bases, with 15 bases between them. The CDR3 sequence is CASSIRDPMNSPLHF. Written as DNA, the CDR3 is TGCGCCAGCAGCATCCGCGACCCCATGAATTCACCCCTCCACTTT.

This chain uses TRBV20-1 with TRBJ2-5; D ambiguous. The V end was cut by 6 bases, the J end by 3 bases, with 11 bases between. CDR1 DFQATT and CDR2 SNEGSKA come from the germline V gene (reference sequence). The CDR3 runs to 12 residues. This chain's CDR3 is CSAPTLEETQYF. The CDR3 nucleotides read TGCAGTGCACCCACACTTGAAGAGACCCAGTACTTC.

This clonotype was seen only a few times. This rearrangement joins TRBV20-1 to TRBJ2-5; D might be TRBD1 or TRBD2, each matching 5 bases. The CDR3 is 16 residues long. Trimming pared 0 bases from V and 0 bases from J, leaving 14 bases between. CDR1 and CDR2 (germline): DFQATT, SNEGSKA (reference sequence). CDR3 nucleotide sequence: TGCAGTGCTAGAGATCAGAGGGGCCCCTACCAAGAGACCCAGTACTTC. The encoded protein is CSARDQRGPYQETQYF.

The chain recombines TRBV5-4 with TRBJ1-5; 8 bases fit TRBD1. Germline lookup yields CDR1 SGHNT and CDR2 YYREEE (reference sequence). Losses at the gene ends were 2 bases for V and 1 base for J; bases not matched to a gene: 11. The CDR3 has 18 residues. CDR3 sequence: CASSFLGGRGQSNQPQHF. CDR3 nucleotide sequence: TGTGCCAGCAGCTTTTTGGGGGGCAGGGGGCAAAGCAATCAGCCCCAGCATTTT.

In its sample, this clonotype was seen a few times. The rearrangement links TRBV7-9 to TRBJ1-6; D not resolved. Germline CDR1 and CDR2: SEHNR and FQNEAQ (reference sequence). The V and J ends lost 3 bases and 8 bases respectively, with 8 bases between them. The CDR3 is 13 residues long. The DNA of the CDR3 is TGTGCCAGCAGCTTGCGGGCGGATTCACCCCTCCACTTT. This codes for CASSLRADSPLHF. Complete variable domain (other parts from reference TRBV7-9 and TRBJ1-6): DTGVSQNPRHKITKRGQNVTFRCDPISEHNRLYWYRQTLGQGPEFLTYFQNEAQLEKSRLLSDRFSAERPKGSFSTLEIQRTEQGDSAMYLCASSLRADSPLHFGNGTRLTVT.

This clonotype was seen many times. The chain combines TRBV7-9 with TRBJ2-1; possible D gene TRBD2, 6 bases. Germline loops: CDR1 SEHNR, CDR2 FQNEAQ (reference sequence). This CDR3 is built from 15 residues. The germline V and J ends were trimmed by 1 base and 7 bases, with 14 bases remaining between them. CDR3 in amino acids: CASSLGGGALNEQFF. CDR3 nucleotides: TGTGCCAGCAGCTTAGGAGGCGGGGCTCTGAATGAGCAGTTCTTC.

This clonotype was detected a few times. The chain uses TRBV29-1 and TRBJ1-2; D may be TRBD1 (5 bases). With 4 bases removed from V and 2 bases from J, the gap between germline ends came to 8 bases. The CDR3 length is 12 residues. The germline V gene has CDR1 SQVTM and CDR2 ANQGSEA. The CDR3 DNA reads as TGCAGCGTTGTAGGGGCAAACTATGGCTACACCTTC. This translates into CSVVGANYGYTF. The full variable domain, in which reference TRBV29-1 and TRBJ1-2 provide the parts outside the CDR3, is SAVISQKPSRDICQRGTSLTIQCQVDSQVTMMFWYRQQPGQSLTLIATANQGSEATYESGFVIDKFPISRPNLTFSTLTVSNMSPEDSSIYLCSVVGANYGYTFGSGTRLTVV.

A few counts support this clonotype. V is TRBV29-1 and J is TRBJ1-4; a possible D gene is TRBD1 (5 bases). Looked up from germline, CDR1 is SQVTM and CDR2 is ANQGSEA. The CDR3 loop spans 13 amino acids. The V gene lost 6 bases and the J gene lost 8 bases, with 16 bases spanning the gap. CDR3 DNA sequence: TGCAGCGTGGCCGACTGGTCAGGGGAAAAACTGTTTTTT. Translating gives CSVADWSGEKLFF. The entire variable domain, with the rest obtained from reference TRBV29-1 and TRBJ1-4, is as follows: SAVISQKPSRDICQRGTSLTIQCQVDSQVTMMFWYRQQPGQSLTLIATANQGSEATYESGFVIDKFPISRPNLTFSTLTVSNMSPEDSSIYLCSVADWSGEKLFFGSGTQLSVL.

This clonotype was detected many times. J is TRBJ1-1 and V is TRBV5-1, with 7 bases matching TRBD1. Germline V CDR1 and CDR2: SGHRS, YFSETQ. This CDR3 comprises 15 residues. V was clipped by 1 base and J by 4 bases; unmatched bases: 7. The CDR3 coding sequence is TGCGCCAGCAGCTTGACAGGGCAGGGGGTCACTGAAGCTTTCTTT. It yields the protein CASSLTGQGVTEAFF.

The gene calls are TRBV7-2 and TRBJ2-3, with TRBD2 matching 8 bases. With 6 bases clipped from V and 4 bases from J, the junction kept 9 bases outside the gene matches. The CDR3 covers 15 residues. CDR1 is SGHTA, CDR2 FQGNSA, per germline. The CDR3 DNA sequence: TGTGCCAGCAGTACGGGACTAGTCTCCGCAGATACGCAGTATTTT. It encodes CASSTGLVSADTQYF.

This clonotype was seen a few times. The chain joins TRBV25-1 to TRBJ1-1, with 8 bases that match TRBD1. CDR3 length: 15 amino acids. Germline loops: CDR1 MGHDK, CDR2 SYGVNS. Trimming removed 6 bases from V and 5 bases from J; junction bases left unmatched: 11. The CDR3 loop reads CASSSGGTGGTEAFF. The CDR3 nucleotides are TGTGCCAGCAGCAGTGGAGGGACAGGTGGAACTGAAGCTTTCTTT. The whole variable domain, remainder taken from reference TRBV25-1 and TRBJ1-1, is EADIYQTPRYLVIGTGKKITLECSQTMGHDKMYWYQQDPGMELHLIHYSYGVNSTEKGDLSSESTVSRIRTEHFPLTLESARPSHTSQYLCASSSGGTGGTEAFFGQGTRLTVV.

This clonotype has a handful of counts. V gene TRBV27 combines with J gene TRBJ1-5; 8 positions match TRBD1. Germline V gene lookup returns CDR1 MNHEY and CDR2 SMNVEV (reference sequence). The V segment lost 6 bases and the J segment 3 bases; nucleotides outside the gene matches: 7. CDR3 length: 15 amino acids. CDR3 DNA sequence: TGTGCCAGCAGCCCCGGGACAGGTCTCAATCAGCCCCAGCATTTT. This translates into CASSPGTGLNQPQHF.

The chain links TRBV5-1 to TRBJ1-2, with 8 bases that match TRBD1. The CDR3 length is 15 residues. Per germline, CDR1 SGHRS and CDR2 YFSETQ. V lost 2 bases and J lost 0; bases outside the gene matches: 3. In DNA form, the CDR3 reads TGCGCCAGCAGCTTACAGACAGGGGCTAACTATGGCTACACCTTC. This sequence encodes CASSLQTGANYGYTF.

The J gene is TRBJ1-2, the V gene TRBV10-3; no definite D call. The CDR3 is 14 amino acids. Germline V gene data show CDR1 as ENHRY and CDR2 as SYGVKD. V was trimmed by 0 bases and J by 8 bases, leaving 13 bases between them. CDR3 region: CAISESDGGTGYTF. For the CDR3, the DNA is TGTGCCATCAGTGAGTCGGACGGTGGTACCGGCTACACCTTC.